A single sample gave rise to the 22 T cell receptor beta chains below, sequenced in a study of blood T cells in healthy people across ages. For the second PCR, which ran for about 7 to 12 cycles, a sample-barcoded 5' primer and a J-beta primer mix were used. TCRdb itself ran the 5' RACE reads through MiXCR, one entry per CDR3 protein. The repertoire holds about 1,500,000 distinct CDR3 sequences, 28% seen once, with 7.7% in the top ten. The sequenced sample was blood. These receptors all come from a woman aged 30 to 39 in good health.

This clonotype was counted only a few times. The chain joins TRBV7-2 to TRBJ2-7; 10 bases map to TRBD2. V was pared by 7 bases and J by 6 bases, with 9 bases of the junction left unmatched. The CDR3 is 14 residues long. The V gene's germline CDR1 is SGHTA and CDR2 FQGNSA. CDR3 sequence reads: CASTLSGRLSEQYF. The DNA for the CDR3 is TGTGCCAGCACCCTTAGCGGGAGGCTGTCCGAGCAGTACTTC.

This clonotype was counted between two and nine times. The chain carries TRBV9 and TRBJ1-2, with D perhaps TRBD1 (6 bases). V was clipped by 3 bases and J by 4 bases, with 13 bases between them. The length of the CDR3 is 14 residues. Germline CDR1 SGDLS, CDR2 YYNGEE. The CDR3: CASSAEQGGYGYTF. The DNA for the CDR3 is TGTGCCAGCAGCGCAGAACAGGGAGGCTATGGCTACACCTTC.

This chain connects TRBV6-5 to TRBJ2-5; 9 bases line up with TRBD2. Germline V gene sequence: CDR1 MNHEY, CDR2 SVGAGI. V shed 0 bases, J shed 4 bases, and the junction held 9 bases outside the gene matches. The CDR3 runs 17 residues. The CDR3 DNA follows: TGTGCCAGCAGTTACTCACGAGGAACTAGCGGGTCAGAGACCCAGTACTTC. This codes for CASSYSRGTSGSETQYF.

CDR3: CATSRDRGTNYGYTF. DNA of the CDR3: TGTGCCACCAGCAGAGATCGGGGAACTAACTATGGCTACACCTTC. V gene TRBV15 combines with J gene TRBJ1-2, with no clear D. The V end was cut by 0 bases, the J end by 0 bases, with 8 bases between. CDR1 and CDR2 (germline): LNHNV, YYDKDF (reference sequence). This CDR3 is 15 amino acids long.

The rearrangement uses TRBV12-3 or TRBV12-4 and TRBJ1-4, with 10 bases fitting TRBD1. This CDR3 has 15 residues. Trimming cost V 6 bases and J 6 bases; bases outside gene matches: 7. The CDR3: CASSQTGGAYEKLFF. The CDR3, as DNA: TGTGCCAGCAGCCAGACAGGGGGCGCATATGAAAAACTGTTTTTT.

This clonotype was counted between two and nine times. The genes are TRBV12-5 and TRBJ1-5; D is undetermined. This CDR3 has 13 amino acids. Germline loops: CDR1 LGHNT, CDR2 FRNRAP. Trimming removed 9 bases at V and 5 bases at J, with 14 bases between. The CDR3 loop reads CASREGTDQPQHF. CDR3 in DNA: TGTGCTAGCCGGGAGGGTACGGATCAGCCCCAGCATTTT.

The sample holds many counts of this clonotype. The chain combines TRBV4-1 with TRBJ2-7; the match to TRBD1 covers 10 bases. The CDR3 covers 16 residues. V shed 1 base and J 3 bases; nucleotides not matched to a gene: 6. The germline V gene encodes CDR1 MGHRA and CDR2 YSYEKL. DNA for the CDR3: TGCGCCAGCAGCCAAGGGTTCCGGGACAGGGGCTACGAGCAGTACTTC. Protein sequence: CASSQGFRDRGYEQYF.

This clonotype was counted only a few times. V usage is TRBV24-1 and J usage is TRBJ2-1; 7 nucleotides match TRBD2. The germline CDR1 and CDR2 sequences are KGHDR and SFDVKD. Trimming took 2 bases from V and 7 from J; bases not matched to a gene: 13. The CDR3 runs to 17 residues. The DNA for the CDR3 is TGTGCCACCAGTGATTCGTCCCGGGACTATTTGTCGAATGAGCAGTTCTTC. As protein: CATSDSSRDYLSNEQFF.

The rearrangement links TRBV12-3 or TRBV12-4 to TRBJ1-5; D not resolved. This CDR3 comprises 16 residues. The V end was cut by 3 bases, the J end by 1 base, with 13 bases between. The DNA of the CDR3 is TGTGCCAGCAGTTTTGGGTTCGGAGAGAGCAATCAGCCCCAGCATTTT. It codes for CASSFGFGESNQPQHF.

V is TRBV25-1 and J is TRBJ2-1; D remains unclear. CDR1 is MGHDK and CDR2 is SYGVNS in the germline V gene. This CDR3 is built from 15 residues. V was clipped by 3 bases and J by 8 bases, with 17 bases between them. CDR3 bases: TGTGCCAGCAGTGACGGCGGTGTGGGGATCGATGAGCAGTTCTTC. Its protein is CASSDGGVGIDEQFF. The full variable domain, its missing parts supplied by reference TRBV25-1 and TRBJ2-1, is EADIYQTPRYLVIGTGKKITLECSQTMGHDKMYWYQQDPGMELHLIHYSYGVNSTEKGDLSSESTVSRIRTEHFPLTLESARPSHTSQYLCASSDGGVGIDEQFFGPGTRLTVL.

In its sample, this clonotype was seen many times. V is TRBV7-9 and J is TRBJ2-5; D is unresolved. The CDR3 runs 12 residues. Germline CDR1 SEHNR, CDR2 FQNEAQ (reference sequence). V lost 6 bases to trimming and J lost 5 bases, with 10 bases between them. The CDR3 reads CASRSDAETQYF. In DNA, the CDR3 is TGTGCCAGCAGGTCGGATGCGGAGACCCAGTACTTC. Based on the CDR3 plus reference TRBV7-9 and TRBJ2-5, the full variable domain is DTGVSQNPRHKITKRGQNVTFRCDPISEHNRLYWYRQTLGQGPEFLTYFQNEAQLEKSRLLSDRFSAERPKGSFSTLEIQRTEQGDSAMYLCASRSDAETQYFGPGTRLLVL.

The rearrangement links TRBV5-1 to TRBJ1-2; D ambiguous. Germline V CDR1 and CDR2: SGHRS, YFSETQ. V lost 4 bases and J lost 4, with 20 bases in between. The CDR3 is 16 residues long. The chain's CDR3 is CASSVGDSTQSYGYTF. The CDR3 region has the DNA TGCGCCAGCAGCGTTGGGGATTCGACCCAAAGCTATGGCTACACCTTC.

V and J are TRBV7-9 and TRBJ1-2; D is uncertain. Trimming left V 6 bases short and J 0 bases short, with 17 bases between. The CDR3 sequence is 16 residues long. In germline, CDR1 is SEHNR, CDR2 FQNEAQ (reference sequence). The CDR3 spells CASRAGSWNSNYGYTF. CDR3 in DNA: TGTGCCAGCAGGGCGGGCTCATGGAATTCTAACTATGGCTACACCTTC.

This clonotype occurred a few times. V and J are TRBV6-1 and TRBJ1-4; D is undetermined. CDR3 size: 12 residues. V lost 4 bases, J lost 8 bases, and 8 bases lay in between. Germline V gene sequence: CDR1 MNHNS, CDR2 SASEGT. CDR3 residues: CASSGSREKLFF. CDR3 DNA: TGTGCCAGCAGTGGCAGCAGGGAAAAACTGTTTTTT.

This clonotype has more than one count but fewer than ten. This rearrangement joins TRBV10-1 to TRBJ2-2; 9 bases agree with TRBD1. After removal of 8 bases from V and 5 bases from J, the junction contained 9 bases not matched to a gene. Germline values: CDR1 WNHNN, CDR2 SYGVQD (reference sequence). This CDR3 region has 15 residues. The DNA of the CDR3 is TGCGCCAGCTCATGGGGAGGACAGGGGACCGGGGAGCTGTTTTTT. It encodes CASSWGGQGTGELFF.

The table lists this clonotype with a few counts. This chain joins TRBV12-3 or TRBV12-4 and TRBJ1-5, with D possibly being TRBD1 (6 bases). V lost 6 bases and J lost 3, with 15 bases in between. The length of the CDR3 is 15 residues. The CDR3: CASRKRGSFNQPQHF. The CDR3 DNA reads TGTGCCAGCAGAAAAAGGGGGTCATTCAATCAGCCCCAGCATTTT.

This chain connects TRBV3-1 to TRBJ2-5, with D hard to call. The length of the CDR3 is 11 residues. Germline values: CDR1 LGHDT, CDR2 YNNKEL (reference sequence). V lost 1 base and J 6 bases, leaving 3 bases between the germline ends. CDR3 sequence reads: CASSQAQTQYF. In DNA form, the CDR3 reads TGTGCCAGCAGCCAAGCCCAGACCCAGTACTTC.

Worth noting for this clonotype: A much larger clone differs from this one at a single base, so this may be a read error. The chain uses TRBV5-1 and TRBJ2-1; D perhaps matches TRBD1 (6 bases). This CDR3 is 15 amino acids long. The V end lost 1 base, the J end lost 12 bases, and 20 bases lay between the germline ends. Looked up from germline, CDR1 is SGHRS and CDR2 is YFSETQ. The CDR3 loop is CASSLTGSTPTRQFF. The CDR3 nucleotides read TGCGCCAGCAGCTTGACAGGGTCCACACCCACCCGGCAGTTCTTC.

Details on this clonotype: One end of the junction varies from germline; a read error may be responsible. This chain links TRBV28 with TRBJ2-7; D might be TRBD2 (6 bases). Per germline, CDR1 MDHEN and CDR2 SYDVKM. The CDR3 totals 16 residues. CDR3 bases: TGTGCCGGCAGTTTATCGGCAGGCCGGAGGGACTACGAGCAGTACTTC. It translates to CAGSLSAGRRDYEQYF.

The rearrangement links TRBV6-1 to TRBJ2-3; D possibly corresponds to TRBD2 (7 bases). Trimming removed 2 bases from V and 1 base from J, with 13 bases in between. CDR3 length: 16 residues. Germline lookup yields CDR1 MNHNS and CDR2 SASEGT. The CDR3, as DNA: TGTGCCAGCAGTGAAACGGGGGGCGCAGGCACAGATACGCAGTATTTT. Translated, it gives CASSETGGAGTDTQYF.

The rearrangement links TRBV3-1 to TRBJ1-2; 10 positions agree with TRBD1. CDR3 size: 13 residues. Germline CDR1 reads LGHDT; CDR2 reads YNNKEL (reference sequence). The V segment lost 3 bases and the J segment 8 bases; nucleotides outside the gene matches: 3. CDR3 sequence reads: CASSHGDRGGYTF. The CDR3, as DNA: TGTGCCAGCAGCCACGGGGACAGGGGCGGCTACACCTTC.

The chain's CDR3 is CASSGTNSADTQYF. The CDR3 DNA reads TGTGCCAGCAGTGGGACTAATAGCGCAGATACGCAGTATTTT. The J gene is TRBJ2-3, the V gene TRBV2; TRBD2 is a possible D gene (6 bases). CDR3 length: 14 amino acids. The V gene lost 4 bases and the J gene lost 4 bases, with 12 bases spanning the gap. Germline assignment: CDR1 SNHLY and CDR2 FYNNEI.